The sequence of this TCR beta chain was determined in a study of vaccination effects on CD4 cells after COVID-19. Culture proceeded for about ten days, and CD4+ T cells were then isolated. Documented for the person is a PCR-confirmed SARS-CoV-2 infection occurring between March and December 2020. Each participant was administered two doses of either the BNT162b2 or the mRNA-1273 vaccine. With respect to this clone: The antigen remains undetermined.

Using immunoSEQ multiplex PCR, the repertoire was profiled, and TCRdb retains in-frame clones only, with some absent. The data show 45,000 to 55,000 clones, with around 80% seen just once and around 5% held by the top ten. V gave up 2 bases and J gave up 7 bases; unmatched junction bases: 6. The CDR3 runs 15 residues. CDR1 is SGHTA and CDR2 is FQGNSA in the germline V gene. This sequence joins TRBV7-2 and TRBJ2-7; 12 nucleotides match TRBD2. The TCR originated in a human donor who had a prior SARS-CoV-2 infection. Here the sequenced sample was CD4+ T cells from PBMCs cultured without peptide, taken after COVID-19 vaccination. CDR3 region: CASSLSTSGGREQYF. CDR3 nucleotide sequence: TGTGCCAGCAGCTTAAGTACTAGCGGGGGGAGGGAGCAGTACTTC.